The sequence of this T cell receptor beta chain was determined in a study of shared clonotypes between healthy human individuals. Study-wide context: Researchers assigned three CD4 naive, three CD4 memory, two CD8 naive and one CD8 memory plate to each donor. General study points: Sorted-subset samples were not fully sequenced, rarefaction indicated.

V lost 4 bases to trimming and J lost 4 bases; unmatched junction nucleotides: 6. CDR3 size: 15 residues. Germline CDR1 SGHRS, CDR2 YFSETQ. Turning to this clone: The antigen is undetermined.

Assay used: immunoSEQ multiplex PCR; TCRdb lists only in-frame clones, some missing. This table holds just over 2,000,000 clones, 95% found once. The chain employs TRBV5-1 and TRBJ2-1; 9 bases align to TRBD1. The TCR comes from a man aged 18-30 years in good health. The source material was naive CD4+ T cells sorted from blood. The subset: CD45RA+ positively selected. The CDR3 coding sequence is TGCGCCAGCAGCGCGGGACAGGGAACTTACAATGAGCAGTTCTTC. Translation: CASSAGQGTYNEQFF.